These 12 T cell receptor beta chains came from one sample sequenced in a study of blood T cell repertoires in COVID-19. The data were produced by immunoSEQ multiplex PCR, yet TCRdb's version contains in-frame clones alone and is incomplete. The sample gives about 160,000 clones, 87% of which show up once; roughly 3.9% is in the top ten. The sequenced sample was peripheral blood. The receptors were sampled from a woman aged 55 to 70 who had recovered from COVID-19.

The rearrangement links TRBV2 to TRBJ2-5; no clear D gene. V shed 2 bases and J shed 2 bases, with 12 bases lying between them. Germline loops: CDR1 SNHLY, CDR2 FYNNEI. This CDR3 is 15 amino acids long. The CDR3 spells CASSERLQLQETQYF. The CDR3 region has the DNA TGTGCCAGCAGTGAACGACTGCAGCTACAAGAGACCCAGTACTTC.

V is TRBV6-5 and J is TRBJ1-2, with 9 nucleotides matching TRBD1. Germline CDR1 MNHEY, CDR2 SVGAGI. Unmatched junction bases numbered 7, after V lost 6 bases and J lost 2 bases. The CDR3 sequence is 15 residues long. The CDR3 sequence is CASRNSGTGNYGYTF. The CDR3, as DNA: TGTGCCAGCAGAAATTCCGGGACAGGGAACTATGGCTACACCTTC.

The CDR3 nucleotides are TGTGCCATCCTCTGGCAGGGAATCACGAACACCGGGGAGCTGTTTTTT. This sequence encodes CAILWQGITNTGELFF. The chain links TRBV2 to TRBJ2-2; D might be TRBD1 (5 bases). CDR1 is SNHLY and CDR2 is FYNNEI in the germline V gene. This CDR3 spans 16 amino acids. Trimming left V 10 bases short and J 0 bases short, with 18 bases between.

J is TRBJ1-5 and V is TRBV6-6, with D unresolved. The V and J ends lost 7 bases and 0 bases respectively, with 7 bases between them. This CDR3 region has 13 residues. From germline, CDR1 is MNHNY and CDR2 SVGAGI (reference sequence). In DNA, the CDR3 is TGTGCCAGCACGCAACTTAGCAATCAGCCCCAGCATTTT. Protein sequence: CASTQLSNQPQHF.

The CDR3 is CASSTGGTNEKLFF. The CDR3 bases are TGTGCCAGCAGTACAGGGGGCACTAATGAAAAACTGTTTTTT. This sequence joins TRBV6-5 and TRBJ1-4; 9 nucleotides match TRBD1. Per germline, CDR1 MNHEY and CDR2 SVGAGI. The junction had 0 bases not matched to a gene; V was cut back by 5 bases and J by 2 bases. The CDR3 length is 14 residues.

This sequence joins TRBV2 and TRBJ2-6; D might be TRBD1 (6 bases). V was clipped by 2 bases and J by 1 base, with 12 bases between them. The CDR3 runs 17 residues. Germline lookup yields CDR1 SNHLY and CDR2 FYNNEI. The CDR3 spells CASSEQGFRSGANVLTF. Written as DNA, the CDR3 is TGTGCCAGCAGTGAACAGGGGTTCCGGTCTGGGGCCAACGTCCTGACTTTC.

The chain uses TRBV6-5 and TRBJ1-1; 7 bases line up with TRBD1. The ends lost 5 bases at V and 5 bases at J; junction bases unmatched: 8. Germline-derived CDR1 and CDR2 are MNHEY and SVGAGI. This CDR3 contains 14 residues. The CDR3 DNA reads TGTGCCAGCAGTCTGACAGGGATGAGGACTGAAGCTTTCTTT. Translated, it gives CASSLTGMRTEAFF.

The chain combines TRBV18 with TRBJ1-3, with 7 bases matching TRBD1. V dropped 2 bases and J dropped 0; count of bases not matched to a gene: 7. The V gene's germline CDR1 is KGHSH and CDR2 LQKENI. There are 17 residues in the CDR3. The CDR3 sequence is CASSPTTGASSGNTIYF. Here the CDR3 DNA reads TGTGCCAGCTCACCAACCACAGGGGCCAGCTCTGGAAACACCATATATTTT.

The chain's CDR3 is CASSYPQAPLHF. Written as DNA, the CDR3 is TGTGCCAGCAGTTACCCCCAGGCACCCCTCCACTTT. J is TRBJ1-6 and V is TRBV25-1; D is undetermined. Trimming cost V 5 bases and J 11 bases, with 10 bases left between them. This CDR3 contains 12 residues. Germline lookup yields CDR1 MGHDK and CDR2 SYGVNS. The variable domain in full, completed from reference TRBV25-1 and TRBJ1-6, reads EADIYQTPRYLVIGTGKKITLECSQTMGHDKMYWYQQDPGMELHLIHYSYGVNSTEKGDLSSESTVSRIRTEHFPLTLESARPSHTSQYLCASSYPQAPLHFGNGTRLTVT.

The V gene is TRBV28, the J gene TRBJ2-7; D call uncertain. This CDR3 has 11 amino acids. Between the trimmed V and J ends, which lost 7 bases and 4 bases, there was a span of 8 bases. CDR1 is MDHEN and CDR2 is SYDVKM in the germline V gene. The CDR3 sequence: CASTGGYEQYF. The CDR3 nucleotides read TGTGCCAGCACGGGTGGGTACGAGCAGTACTTC.

This chain connects TRBV6-5 to TRBJ2-3, with D maybe TRBD2 (6 bases). CDR3 length equals 15 residues. Trimming took 2 bases from V and 0 from J, leaving 9 bases between them. Per the germline V gene, CDR1 is MNHEY and CDR2 is SVGAGI. The CDR3 bases are TGTGCCAGCAGTTACGGGGGGACTAGCACAGATACGCAGTATTTT. It codes for CASSYGGTSTDTQYF.

V usage is TRBV5-4 and J usage is TRBJ1-3; possibly TRBD1 for D (5 bases). The CDR3 runs to 15 residues. Germline V gene sequence: CDR1 SGHNT, CDR2 YYREEE (reference sequence). Trimming took 0 bases from V and 4 from J, leaving 11 bases between them. This chain's CDR3 is CASSLGGGVGNTIYF. The CDR3 DNA follows: TGTGCCAGCAGCTTGGGCGGAGGGGTCGGAAACACCATATATTTT.